The 22 T cell receptor beta chains given below trace back to one sample, sequenced in a study of blood T cell repertoires in COVID-19. Method: immunoSEQ multiplex PCR; TCRdb's copy keeps in-frame clones and lacks some. The table lists fewer than 250,000 clones, roughly 88% of them singletons, with around 3.6% in the top ten. Sequenced input: PBMCs or T cells enriched from blood (not recorded which). The receptors shown here come from a woman in her twenties or thirties who had been exposed to COVID-19.

In its sample, this clone was seen a few times. The chain carries TRBV12-3 or TRBV12-4 and TRBJ1-2; weak D call: TRBD1 (6 bases). The CDR3 sequence is 12 residues long. Trimming removed 7 bases at V and 7 bases at J, with 13 bases between. CDR3 sequence (DNA): TGTGCCAGCAATGGACAGCTGGGTGGCTACACCTTC. It codes for CASNGQLGGYTF.

The chain employs TRBV28 and TRBJ2-7, with TRBD1 identical over 7 bases. The J segment lost 1 base and the V segment lost 6 bases, leaving 0 bases of the junction unmatched. Germline V lookup: CDR1 MDHEN, CDR2 SYDVKM. The CDR3 has 12 amino acids. CDR3 protein: CASRGQSYEQYF. The CDR3 coding sequence is TGTGCCAGCAGGGGACAGTCCTACGAGCAGTACTTC.

The V gene is TRBV28, the J gene TRBJ2-2; 14 bases align to TRBD2. This CDR3 region has 18 residues. The germline V gene has CDR1 MDHEN and CDR2 SYDVKM. V lost 7 bases to trimming and J lost 6 bases; unmatched junction nucleotides: 13. The CDR3 coding sequence is TGTGCCAGCACCAGTTATAGAGGGGGACTAGCGGGAGCCGGGGAGCTGTTTTTT. Protein sequence: CASTSYRGGLAGAGELFF.

This clone was seen more than once but under ten times. This sequence joins TRBV6-1 and TRBJ1-5, with D hard to call. Between the trimmed V and J ends, which lost 0 bases and 16 bases, there was a span of 16 bases. CDR1 and CDR2 (germline): MNHNS, SASEGT. The CDR3 runs 13 residues. CDR3 nucleotides: TGTGCCAGCAGTGAAGCGGGAGATGGGTCGCCACATTTT. It yields the protein CASSEAGDGSPHF.

V and J are TRBV9 and TRBJ2-5; TRBD2 matches 8 bases. Looked up from germline, CDR1 is SGDLS and CDR2 is YYNGEE. The CDR3 sequence is 16 residues long. J gave up 4 bases and V 2 bases, and 10 bases lay outside the gene matches. The CDR3 region has the DNA TGTGCCAGCAGCGTGTCCCCAGCGGGAGATGGAGAGACCCAGTACTTC. Translated, it gives CASSVSPAGDGETQYF. Together with reference TRBV9 and TRBJ2-5, the CDR3 gives the full variable domain: DSGVTQTPKHLITATGQRVTLRCSPRSGDLSVYWYQQSLDQGLQFLIQYYNGEERAKGNILERFSAQQFPDLHSELNLSSLELGDSALYFCASSVSPAGDGETQYFGPGTRLLVL.

This clone was found once. The chain joins TRBV24-1 to TRBJ2-1; 7 nucleotides line up with TRBD2. The germline gives CDR1 KGHDR, CDR2 SFDVKD. With 3 bases clipped from V and 0 bases from J, the junction kept 7 bases outside the gene matches. The CDR3 contains 17 residues. CDR3 protein: CATSDTAGVSSYNEQFF. CDR3 DNA: TGTGCCACCAGTGATACCGCGGGGGTGAGCTCCTACAATGAGCAGTTCTTC.

This rearrangement joins TRBV7-3 to TRBJ2-7, with 9 bases aligning to TRBD2. Germline lookup yields CDR1 SGHTA and CDR2 FQGTGA. After removal of 4 bases from V and 8 bases from J, the junction contained 12 bases not matched to a gene. The CDR3 has 15 residues. CDR3 amino acids: CASSSDGVAGAKQYF. Written as DNA, the CDR3 is TGTGCCAGCAGCTCAGACGGGGTAGCGGGAGCGAAGCAGTACTTC.

The rearrangement joins TRBV21-1 to TRBJ2-5; the D segment call TRBD1 is taken from the table without a DNA check. TRBV21-1 is an annotated pseudogene. The CDR3 covers 15 residues. The CDR3 DNA sequence: TGTGCCAGCATCTCCCCGGGACAGCACCAAGAGACCCAGTACTTC. It specifies CASISPGQHQETQYF.

The chain carries TRBV10-3 and TRBJ1-1, with 7 positions matching TRBD1. V was clipped by 5 bases and J by 5 bases; unmatched bases: 5. The CDR3 loop spans 13 amino acids. CDR1 ENHRY and CDR2 SYGVKD come from the germline V gene. As DNA, the CDR3 is TGTGCCATCAGTATAACAGGGGAAACTGAAGCTTTCTTT. It encodes CAISITGETEAFF.

This chain uses TRBV27 with TRBJ2-4; tentatively, D is TRBD1 (6 bases). The V gene lost 6 bases and the J gene lost 1 base, with 22 bases spanning the gap. CDR1 MNHEY and CDR2 SMNVEV come from the germline V gene (reference sequence). CDR3 size: 18 residues. The CDR3 protein is CASRYREGMISAKNIQYF. CDR3 bases: TGTGCCAGCAGATACAGGGAAGGTATGATATCGGCCAAAAACATTCAGTACTTC.

The rearrangement links TRBV28 to TRBJ1-4, with D possibly matching TRBD1 (6 bases). V gave up 10 bases and J gave up 4 bases, with 13 bases separating them. The CDR3 covers 13 residues. Germline CDR1 is MDHEN and CDR2 is SYDVKM. The DNA of the CDR3 is TGTGCCACTTGGGACATCTATAATGAAAAACTGTTTTTT. This codes for CATWDIYNEKLFF.

The V and J genes are TRBV3-1 (or the pseudogene TRBV3-2) and TRBJ1-6, with TRBD1 identical over 8 bases. Germline V CDR1 and CDR2: LGHDT, YNNKEL (reference sequence). This CDR3 region has 16 residues. Trimming cost V 4 bases and J 7 bases; bases outside gene matches: 9. The CDR3 nucleotides are TGTGCCAGCAGCCTCCGCGGGGCAGGGGGCAATTCACCCCTCCACTTT. Its protein product is CASSLRGAGGNSPLHF.

The chain is built from TRBV10-2 and TRBJ2-1, with TRBD2 matching 13 bases. Germline CDR1 is WSHSY and CDR2 is SAAADI. The CDR3 has 15 residues. V trimming: 4 bases; J trimming: 9 bases; junction bases outside the gene matches: 6. CDR3 in DNA: TGCGCCAGCAGTGGGACTAGCGGGAGCTTGGTTGAGCAGTTCTTC. Translated, it gives CASSGTSGSLVEQFF.

The chain is built from TRBV4-2 and TRBJ2-7; 7 positions match TRBD1. CDR3 length: 15 amino acids. V lost 0 bases, J lost 2 bases, and 4 bases stayed unmatched. CDR1 and CDR2 from the germline V gene are LGHNA and YNFKEQ. The CDR3, as DNA: TGTGCCAGCAGCCAAGATGAGGGGGCAGCCTACGAGCAGTACTTC. Its protein product is CASSQDEGAAYEQYF.

The chain employs TRBV15 and TRBJ2-3; D possibly corresponds to TRBD2 (6 bases). V gave up 0 bases and J gave up 2 bases, with 18 bases separating them. CDR1 is LNHNV and CDR2 is YYDKDF in the germline V gene (reference sequence). The length of the CDR3 is 18 residues. CDR3 coding DNA: TGTGCCACCAGCAGAGATCGAGCTTGGGACTCTGCCACAGATACGCAGTATTTT. Translation: CATSRDRAWDSATDTQYF.

V gene TRBV10-3 combines with J gene TRBJ1-1; weak D call: TRBD1 (6 bases). This CDR3 is 16 amino acids long. From germline, CDR1 is ENHRY and CDR2 SYGVKD. The V end lost 2 bases, the J end lost 8 bases, and 21 bases lay between the germline ends. The CDR3 sequence: CAISEAIFKDRIEAFF. CDR3 in DNA: TGTGCCATCAGTGAGGCTATATTTAAGGACAGAATCGAAGCTTTCTTT.

The rearrangement uses TRBV6-2 or TRBV6-3 and TRBJ2-2; 11 positions agree with TRBD2. The length of the CDR3 is 15 residues. After removal of 6 bases from V and 4 bases from J, the junction contained 4 bases not matched to a gene. From germline, CDR1 is MNHEY and CDR2 SVGEGT. The CDR3 sequence: CASSQTSGTTGELFF. As DNA, the CDR3 is TGTGCCAGCAGCCAGACTAGCGGGACCACCGGGGAGCTGTTTTTT.

This clone has just one count. This sequence joins TRBV10-3 and TRBJ2-2; D might be TRBD2 (6 bases). Germline loops: CDR1 ENHRY, CDR2 SYGVKD. The CDR3 covers 16 residues. Trimming left V 0 bases short and J 4 bases short, with 12 bases between. CDR3 nucleotides: TGTGCCATCAGTGAGTCGACGGGAGCGTCCACCGGGGAGCTGTTTTTT. As protein: CAISESTGASTGELFF.

The chain has TRBV7-3 and TRBJ2-5, with 9 nucleotides matching TRBD1. V dropped 4 bases and J dropped 5; count of bases not matched to a gene: 8. Germline values: CDR1 SGHTA, CDR2 FQGTGA. This CDR3 is 15 amino acids long. CDR3 sequence: CASSSTGGAGETQYF. The CDR3 nucleotides are TGTGCCAGCAGCTCTACAGGGGGCGCGGGGGAGACCCAGTACTTC.

This clone has only a few counts. V usage is TRBV2 and J usage is TRBJ1-5; D perhaps matches TRBD1 (6 bases). CDR1 and CDR2 (germline): SNHLY, FYNNEI. This CDR3 comprises 17 residues. Trimming stripped 6 bases from V and 5 bases from J, with 23 bases between. The CDR3 loop reads CASSRTSTGSGYQPQHF. The CDR3 DNA follows: TGTGCCAGCAGCCGGACCTCAACAGGGTCCGGATATCAGCCCCAGCATTTT.

The chain has TRBV5-4 and TRBJ1-3; D ambiguous. The CDR3 totals 14 residues. V shed 0 bases and J shed 1 base, with 5 bases lying between them. Germline V gene lookup returns CDR1 SGHNT and CDR2 YYREEE (reference sequence). In nucleotides, the CDR3 is TGTGCCAGCAGCTTGGTCGGGTCTGGAAACACCATATATTTT. Residues: CASSLVGSGNTIYF.

J is TRBJ1-6 and V is TRBV9; 8 bases line up with TRBD1. The CDR3 length is 14 residues. With 4 bases clipped from V and 7 bases from J, the junction kept 4 bases outside the gene matches. Germline CDR1 SGDLS, CDR2 YYNGEE. CDR3 nucleotide sequence: TGTGCCAGCAGCCAGGACAGGGACAATTCACCCCTCCACTTT. Translated, it gives CASSQDRDNSPLHF. Drawing the rest from reference TRBV9 and TRBJ1-6, the complete variable domain is DSGVTQTPKHLITATGQRVTLRCSPRSGDLSVYWYQQSLDQGLQFLIQYYNGEERAKGNILERFSAQQFPDLHSELNLSSLELGDSALYFCASSQDRDNSPLHFGNGTRLTVT.